The present T cell receptor (beta chain) was sequenced within a study of cytomegalovirus exposure and HLA in healthy donors. The study, taken as a whole, reports: A later analysis associated some 18,000 TCR beta sequences with HLA alleles at a 0.05 false discovery rate. TRBV6-2, TRBV6-3 and other indistinguishable V segments were excluded. The investigators catalogued 164 TCR beta chains as cytomegalovirus-associated. Sequencing probably produced one cluster of sequence variants that were highly shared.

For this clone: Its target is unknown.

PCR used 60 Vbeta primers and 13 Jbeta primers. Repertoires were generated with immunoSEQ multiplex PCR, while TCRdb's copy carries only in-frame clones and drops some. The sample has 40,000 to 55,000 clones; 81% are singletons. The germline V and J ends were trimmed by 3 bases and 7 bases, with 17 bases remaining between them. Germline V gives CDR1 SGDLS, CDR2 YYNGEE. CDR3 length: 16 amino acids. The TCR originated in a boy younger than 18 in good health and CMV-seropositive. This rearrangement joins TRBV9 to TRBJ1-6; the D is unclear. What was sequenced was PBMCs. CDR3 region: CASSGGPTGENSPLHF. In DNA form, the CDR3 reads TGTGCCAGCAGCGGCGGACCTACCGGGGAAAATTCACCCCTCCACTTT.